A single sample gave rise to the 23 T cell receptor beta chains below, sequenced in a study of Graves' ophthalmopathy and Graves' hyperthyroidism. Using RNA transcripts, the TCR beta CDR3 regions were amplified. First-round RT-PCR with HTBI primers preceded a second-round multiplex PCR. Using its own MiXCR run on the multiplex PCR reads, TCRdb lists one record per CDR3 protein. This table has 500,000 to 700,000 distinct CDR3 sequences, approximately 37% appearing once. Sequenced input: peripheral blood or thyroid tissue (not recorded which). These receptors came from an adult man with Graves' hyperthyroidism.

This clonotype was counted ten times or more. The chain combines TRBV6-5 with TRBJ1-5; possibly TRBD1 for D (5 bases). Germline CDR1 reads MNHEY; CDR2 reads SVGAGI. Trimming cost V 6 bases and J 4 bases, with 13 bases left between them. This CDR3 is built from 14 residues. The CDR3 bases are TGTGCCAGCAGCGGCAGGGAAAAGAATCAGCCCCAGCATTTT. This codes for CASSGREKNQPQHF.

The V and J genes are TRBV6-4 and TRBJ1-4, with unresolved D. V was clipped by 6 bases and J by 4 bases, with 9 bases between them. This CDR3 contains 13 residues. In germline, CDR1 is MRHNA, CDR2 SNTAGT. The CDR3 DNA reads as TGTGCCAGCAGAGACCAGTTTAATGAAAAACTGTTTTTT. It encodes CASRDQFNEKLFF.

Many counts were recorded for this clonotype. V is TRBV7-3 and J is TRBJ2-6, with D perhaps TRBD1 (6 bases). CDR3 size: 17 residues. Germline V lookup: CDR1 SGHTA, CDR2 FQGTGA. Trimming took off 5 bases at V and 0 bases at J, with 14 bases between the two ends. The CDR3 spells CASSVQGIDSGANVLTF. In nucleotides, the CDR3 is TGTGCCAGCAGCGTACAGGGAATAGACTCTGGGGCCAACGTCCTGACTTTC.

This clonotype has a count of ten or more. V and J are TRBV7-9 and TRBJ1-2; D uncertain. V gave up 3 bases and J gave up 4 bases, with 9 bases separating them. This CDR3 spans 13 amino acids. The germline gives CDR1 SEHNR, CDR2 FQNEAQ (reference sequence). The CDR3 is CASSFNSGYGYTF. The DNA for the CDR3 is TGTGCCAGCAGCTTCAATAGTGGCTATGGCTACACCTTC.

This clonotype was recorded many times. One end of the junction does not line up with germline, which may come from a read error. The rearrangement links TRBV12-3 or TRBV12-4 to TRBJ1-2; weak D call: TRBD1 (6 bases). This CDR3 spans 11 amino acids. CDR3 DNA sequence: TGTGCCAGCAGTCCACGGACAGAGCAAGACTTC. Translated: CASSPRTEQDF.

The sample holds many counts of this clonotype. The J gene is TRBJ2-2, the V gene TRBV19; 12 bases are shared with TRBD2. This CDR3 contains 15 residues. With V trimmed by 7 bases and J by 5 bases, 5 bases remained unmatched. Looked up from germline, CDR1 is LNHDA and CDR2 is SQIVND (reference sequence). CDR3 amino acids: CASTTTSGGTGELFF. The CDR3 coding sequence is TGTGCCAGTACAACGACTAGCGGGGGAACCGGGGAGCTGTTTTTT.

This clonotype appeared a few times. This chain uses TRBV4-1 with TRBJ1-1; D is unclear. Germline loops: CDR1 MGHRA, CDR2 YSYEKL. There are 14 residues in the CDR3. V dropped 6 bases and J dropped 0 bases, with 11 bases sitting between them. CDR3 nucleotides: TGCGCCAGCAGTTACAGTGATTTGAACACTGAAGCTTTCTTT. It specifies CASSYSDLNTEAFF.

This clonotype was seen a few times. This sequence joins TRBV3-1 and TRBJ1-2; D gene uncertain. The V gene's germline CDR1 is LGHDT and CDR2 YNNKEL (reference sequence). The CDR3 is made up of 14 amino acids. Between the trimmed V and J ends, which lost 1 base and 4 bases, there was a span of 10 bases. The CDR3 nucleotides are TGTGCCAGCAGCCAAGGAGGTGGAGTCTATGGCTACACCTTC. The encoded protein is CASSQGGGVYGYTF.

This clonotype was seen ten or more times. The chain uses TRBV5-1 and TRBJ2-5; D call uncertain. V was pared by 0 bases and J by 1 base, with 10 bases between. Germline V CDR1 and CDR2: SGHRS, YFSETQ. This CDR3 comprises 15 residues. In nucleotides, the CDR3 is TGCGCCAGCAGCTTGGCCGGGCTAACCCAAGAGACCCAGTACTTC. Amino acid sequence: CASSLAGLTQETQYF.

This clonotype was seen ten or more times. The rearrangement uses TRBV6-5 and TRBJ1-1; D gene ambiguous. With 8 bases removed from V and 3 bases from J, the gap between germline ends came to 13 bases. Germline V lookup: CDR1 MNHEY, CDR2 SVGAGI. CDR3 size: 13 residues. CDR3 nucleotide sequence: TGTGCCAGCGGCTCGGTTGCGGACACTGAAGCTTTCTTT. It codes for CASGSVADTEAFF.

The sample holds many counts of this clonotype. The chain is built from TRBV4-1 and TRBJ1-6, with D unclear. With 0 bases removed from V and 7 bases from J, the gap between germline ends came to 10 bases. CDR1 is MGHRA and CDR2 is YSYEKL in the germline V gene. The CDR3 sequence is 15 residues long. CDR3 nucleotide sequence: TGCGCCAGCAGCCAAGAGGACCACATCAATTCACCCCTCCACTTT. Translated: CASSQEDHINSPLHF.

This clonotype has more than one count but fewer than ten. This sequence joins TRBV5-6 and TRBJ1-2; 11 bases are shared with TRBD1. The CDR3 extends over 17 amino acids. J gave up 3 bases and V 2 bases, and 9 bases lay outside the gene matches. Germline V gives CDR1 SGHDT, CDR2 YYEEEE. CDR3 in DNA: TGTGCCAGCAGCTTAAACCCCCGGACAGGGGGCGACTATGGCTACACCTTC. Its protein is CASSLNPRTGGDYGYTF.

Notes on this clonotype: Being one base from a much bigger clone, this may be a read error. The chain carries TRBV20-1 and TRBJ1-4, with D perhaps TRBD1 (6 bases). The CDR3 sequence is 14 residues long. Trimming pared 3 bases from V and 1 base from J, leaving 9 bases between. From germline, CDR1 is DFQATT and CDR2 SNEGSKA (reference sequence). CDR3 nucleotide sequence: TGCAGTGCTAGGCGGGGGCAAACTAATGAAAAACTGTTTTTT. Translating it yields CSARRGQTNEKLFF.

This clonotype was counted only a few times. This chain connects TRBV7-9 to TRBJ1-4; D is possibly TRBD1 (5 bases). Germline V lookup: CDR1 SEHNR, CDR2 FQNEAQ (reference sequence). This CDR3 spans 15 amino acids. Trimming took off 5 bases at V and 5 bases at J, with 15 bases between the two ends. The CDR3 loop is CASSPSGTQNEKLFF. The CDR3 DNA sequence: TGTGCCAGCAGCCCCTCCGGGACTCAGAATGAAAAACTGTTTTTT.

About this clonotype itself: A much larger clone lies one base from this, so it may be a read error. The gene calls are TRBV12-3 or TRBV12-4 and TRBJ2-5; TRBD1 aligns across 8 bases. The CDR3 consists of 13 residues. DNA of the CDR3: TGTGCCAGCTTCGGACAGGGTCAAGGGACCCAGTACTTC. Protein sequence: CASFGQGQGTQYF.

Remarks on this clonotype: A much larger clone differs by one base, so this may be a read error. The chain carries TRBV7-9 and TRBJ2-7; the D gene is possibly TRBD2 (5 bases). Trimming left V 3 bases short and J 1 base short, with 13 bases between. Germline values: CDR1 SEHNR, CDR2 FQNEAQ (reference sequence). The CDR3 extends over 15 amino acids. CDR3 sequence reads: CASSLAGWSSYEQYF. The CDR3 bases are TGTGCCAGCAGCTTGGCGGGTTGGAGTTCCTACGAGCAGTACTTC.

The chain couples TRBV7-9 to TRBJ2-7, with 8 bases matching TRBD2. The V gene end was trimmed by 3 bases and the J gene end by 12 bases; junction bases not matched to a gene: 4. Germline CDR1 SEHNR, CDR2 FQNEAQ (reference sequence). This CDR3 region has 11 residues. This CDR3 is CASSLSGSRYF. The CDR3 DNA sequence: TGTGCCAGCAGCTTGAGCGGGAGTCGGTACTTC.

This clonotype was found many times. The chain links TRBV7-4 to TRBJ1-6; 8 nucleotides line up with TRBD1. Germline CDR1 is SGHVT and CDR2 is SQSDAQ. The CDR3 covers 18 residues. V lost 5 bases to trimming and J lost 0 bases; unmatched junction nucleotides: 9. CDR3 coding DNA: TGTGCCAGCAGCCCCTCAACAGGGGGTAGCTCCTATAATTCACCCCTCCACTTT. The encoded protein is CASSPSTGGSSYNSPLHF.

V is TRBV7-2 and J is TRBJ2-2; D assignment may be TRBD1 or TRBD2 (5 bases each). Germline V CDR1 and CDR2: SGHTA, FQGNSA. V shed 5 bases and J shed 6 bases, with 10 bases lying between them. CDR3 length: 13 residues. CDR3 sequence reads: CASSLLGAGELFF. The CDR3 bases are TGTGCCAGCAGCCTTCTGGGGGCCGGGGAGCTGTTTTTT.

This clonotype came up a few times. The chain links TRBV19 to TRBJ2-2, with D hard to call. Between the trimmed V and J ends, which lost 7 bases and 4 bases, there was a span of 10 bases. Germline V gene sequence: CDR1 LNHDA, CDR2 SQIVND (reference sequence). This CDR3 contains 13 residues. The CDR3 nucleotides are TGTGCCAGTATCAACGACGGCACCGGGGAGCTGTTTTTT. Translation gives CASINDGTGELFF.

In its sample, this clonotype was seen many times. This sequence joins TRBV5-1 and TRBJ1-2, with TRBD1 matching 7 bases. V was clipped by 5 bases and J by 6 bases; unmatched bases: 7. Germline CDR1 SGHRS, CDR2 YFSETQ. This CDR3 has 13 amino acids. The DNA of the CDR3 is TGCGCCAGCAGATCTGACAGGGTAGATGGCTACACCTTC. Protein product: CASRSDRVDGYTF.

The chain is built from TRBV19 and TRBJ1-1; D ambiguous. From germline, CDR1 is LNHDA and CDR2 SQIVND (reference sequence). V was clipped by 5 bases and J by 4 bases, with 8 bases between them. The CDR3 totals 12 residues. CDR3 residues: CASSREGTEAFF. CDR3 sequence (DNA): TGTGCCAGTAGTCGGGAGGGCACTGAAGCTTTCTTT.

This clonotype was counted at least ten times. The V call is TRBV7-3, the J call TRBJ2-2; D possibly corresponds to TRBD1 (6 bases). Between the trimmed V and J ends, which lost 0 bases and 1 base, there was a span of 12 bases. Germline-derived CDR1 and CDR2 are SGHTA and FQGTGA. The CDR3 is 17 amino acids. The CDR3 nucleotides are TGTGCCAGCAGCTTAACCGGCAGGGGCGAGAACACCGGGGAGCTGTTTTTT. This sequence encodes CASSLTGRGENTGELFF.